Presented here are 27 T cell receptor beta chains from one specimen sequenced in a study of blood T cell repertoires in COVID-19. Repertoires were generated with immunoSEQ multiplex PCR, while TCRdb's copy carries only in-frame clones and drops some. The data show about 120,000 clones, around three quarters seen once. The specimen was peripheral blood. These receptors were obtained from a man aged 65 to 85 with acute or convalescent COVID-19.

This clone was observed a handful of times. This sequence joins TRBV7-9 and TRBJ2-5; 10 positions agree with TRBD1. Losses at the gene ends were 5 bases for V and 6 bases for J; bases not matched to a gene: 9. The CDR3 has 15 residues. In germline, CDR1 is SEHNR, CDR2 FQNEAQ (reference sequence). The CDR3 nucleotides read TGTGCCAGCAGCAAGGGGACAGGGGACGTGAAGACCCAGTACTTC. Translation gives CASSKGTGDVKTQYF.

The rearrangement links TRBV25-1 to TRBJ2-5, with D unresolved. Trimming removed 2 bases at V and 5 bases at J, with 3 bases between. The CDR3 spans 11 residues. Per the germline V gene, CDR1 is MGHDK and CDR2 is SYGVNS. The CDR3 DNA reads TGTGCCAGCAGTGAACTCGAGACCCAGTACTTC. The encoded protein is CASSELETQYF.

The table lists this clone with a few counts. The chain is built from TRBV2 and TRBJ2-5; 8 positions match TRBD2. Germline V gene lookup returns CDR1 SNHLY and CDR2 FYNNEI. The CDR3 totals 14 residues. With V trimmed by 3 bases and J by 4 bases, 4 bases remained unmatched. CDR3 region: CASSEISGGETQYF. As DNA, the CDR3 is TGTGCCAGCAGTGAGATAAGCGGGGGAGAGACCCAGTACTTC.

In this sample, this clone turned up a few times. This chain connects TRBV5-5 to TRBJ1-4; no definite D call. V lost 4 bases and J 0 bases, leaving 13 bases between the germline ends. CDR1 and CDR2 from the germline V gene are SGHKS and YYEKEE (reference sequence). CDR3 length: 16 amino acids. The CDR3 DNA reads TGTGCCAGCAGCAAGTCCAACACCGCAACTAATGAAAAACTGTTTTTT. Translated, it gives CASSKSNTATNEKLFF.

The rearrangement uses TRBV5-4 and TRBJ1-1, with D possibly being TRBD1 (6 bases). Per germline, CDR1 SGHNT and CDR2 YYREEE (reference sequence). Trimming pared 4 bases from V and 4 bases from J, leaving 11 bases between. The CDR3 spans 13 residues. The CDR3 sequence: CASSTDRFTEAFF. The CDR3 DNA is TGTGCCAGCAGCACGGACAGATTCACTGAAGCTTTCTTT.

The rearrangement links TRBV18 to TRBJ2-7; the D gene is possibly TRBD2 (6 bases). Germline-derived CDR1 and CDR2 are KGHSH and LQKENI. CDR3 length: 16 amino acids. Trimming removed 3 bases from V and 3 bases from J, with 18 bases in between. CDR3 loop: CASSPSGEKLYYEQYF. DNA for the CDR3: TGTGCCAGCTCACCCTCGGGGGAGAAACTATACTACGAGCAGTACTTC.

CDR3 coding DNA: TGCGCCAGCAGTGAGGACAGGATGGGGACTTTCTTT. This gives the protein CASSEDRMGTFF. This chain links TRBV10-1 with TRBJ1-1, with a possible D match to TRBD1 (6 bases). The CDR3 extends over 12 amino acids. The germline V gene encodes CDR1 WNHNN and CDR2 SYGVQD (reference sequence). V was cut by 2 bases and J by 12 bases, with 13 bases left in between.

The chain has TRBV3-1 (or the pseudogene TRBV3-2) and TRBJ2-1; D may be TRBD2 (5 bases). This CDR3 region has 13 residues. CDR1 and CDR2 from the germline V gene are LGHDT and YNNKEL (reference sequence). Deletions cut 10 bases from V and 5 bases from J, with 15 bases between. CDR3 region: CATVDWINNEQFF. The CDR3 bases are TGTGCCACCGTGGACTGGATTAACAATGAGCAGTTCTTC.

The genes are TRBV3-1 (or the pseudogene TRBV3-2) and TRBJ2-7; 9 bases agree with TRBD1. Germline loops: CDR1 LGHDT, CDR2 YNNKEL (reference sequence). This CDR3 comprises 17 residues. V dropped 0 bases and J dropped 2; count of bases not matched to a gene: 8. For the CDR3, the DNA is TGTGCCAGCAGCCAAGACCCGGGGACAGGGCATCCCTACGAGCAGTACTTC. Its translation: CASSQDPGTGHPYEQYF.

The rearrangement uses TRBV2 and TRBJ1-3, with 7 bases matching TRBD1. After removal of 6 bases from V and 4 bases from J, the junction contained 6 bases not matched to a gene. The CDR3 totals 14 residues. Germline lookup yields CDR1 SNHLY and CDR2 FYNNEI. The CDR3 DNA follows: TGTGCCAGCAGGGACACAGGGGTCGGAAACACCATATATTTT. Translated, it gives CASRDTGVGNTIYF.

The chain couples TRBV19 to TRBJ1-1; 7 bases line up with TRBD1. With V trimmed by 3 bases and J by 1 base, 2 bases remained unmatched. Germline V lookup: CDR1 LNHDA, CDR2 SQIVND (reference sequence). This CDR3 has 14 residues. CDR3 sequence reads: CASSIWTGNTEAFF. CDR3 sequence (DNA): TGTGCCAGTAGTATCTGGACAGGGAACACTGAAGCTTTCTTT.

This clone was picked up one time. This rearrangement joins TRBV19 to TRBJ2-1; 10 nucleotides match TRBD2. Germline V gene lookup returns CDR1 LNHDA and CDR2 SQIVND (reference sequence). The V gene end was trimmed by 3 bases and the J gene end by 7 bases; junction bases not matched to a gene: 6. The CDR3 runs to 15 residues. The chain's CDR3 is CASSMGLAGVNEQFF. The CDR3 DNA reads TGTGCCAGTAGTATGGGGCTAGCGGGGGTAAATGAGCAGTTCTTC.

V is TRBV19 and J is TRBJ1-5; 11 nucleotides match TRBD1. With V trimmed by 7 bases and J by 6 bases, 8 bases remained unmatched. The CDR3 is 15 residues long. CDR1 and CDR2 from the germline V gene are LNHDA and SQIVND (reference sequence). The CDR3 loop reads CASTPGTGGIQPQHF. In nucleotides, the CDR3 is TGTGCCAGTACTCCCGGGACAGGGGGAATTCAGCCCCAGCATTTT.

This chain connects TRBV10-3 to TRBJ1-6; tentative D call: TRBD1 (5 bases). CDR1 is ENHRY, CDR2 SYGVKD, per germline. There are 15 residues in the CDR3. V lost 3 bases to trimming and J lost 6 bases, with 12 bases between them. The CDR3 DNA reads as TGTGCCATCAGTGAAAGCCAGGGCTTTAATTCACCCCTCCACTTT. Translation gives CAISESQGFNSPLHF.

This clone was recorded a few times. The chain recombines TRBV12-3 or TRBV12-4 with TRBJ2-1, with a possible D match to TRBD1 (5 bases). V lost 6 bases and J 4 bases, leaving 10 bases between the germline ends. The CDR3 is made up of 13 amino acids. DNA for the CDR3: TGTGCCAGCAGCAGGGAAATATACAATGAGCAGTTCTTC. Translating it yields CASSREIYNEQFF.

In DNA form, the CDR3 reads TGTGCCACCAGCAGACAGGGACAGGGGTTCACTGAAGCTTTCTTT. Amino acids: CATSRQGQGFTEAFF. The chain employs TRBV15 and TRBJ1-1, with TRBD1 matching over 10 bases. The CDR3 consists of 15 residues. The ends lost 2 bases at V and 4 bases at J; junction bases unmatched: 4. Germline V lookup: CDR1 LNHNV, CDR2 YYDKDF (reference sequence).

The V call is TRBV5-1, the J call TRBJ1-2; possibly TRBD1 for D (5 bases). This CDR3 has 18 residues. Germline values: CDR1 SGHRS, CDR2 YFSETQ. With 0 bases removed from V and 8 bases from J, the gap between germline ends came to 26 bases. This CDR3 is CASSLGGRGGAPSNGYTF. The CDR3 DNA is TGCGCCAGCAGCTTGGGCGGGCGGGGGGGTGCTCCCTCTAACGGCTACACCTTC.

This chain links TRBV4-1 with TRBJ2-3; D is perhaps TRBD2 (5 bases). The CDR3 covers 12 residues. Germline V gene lookup returns CDR1 MGHRA and CDR2 YSYEKL. Trimming stripped 4 bases from V and 6 bases from J, with 8 bases between. CDR3 bases: TGCGCCAGCAGCCCGGGCGGGGATACGCAGTATTTT. Protein: CASSPGGDTQYF.

This clone was recorded once. This chain joins TRBV14 and TRBJ1-2; D is unclear. The CDR3 totals 12 residues. Germline loops: CDR1 SGHDN, CDR2 FVKESK. Trimming removed 3 bases from V and 4 bases from J, with 6 bases in between. Here the CDR3 DNA reads TGTGCCAGCAGCCAGGCTGGCTATGGCTACACCTTC. Translation: CASSQAGYGYTF.

The chain uses TRBV4-2 and TRBJ2-7; unclear D gene. Germline V gene data show CDR1 as LGHNA and CDR2 as YNFKEQ. This CDR3 has 12 amino acids. V dropped 0 bases and J dropped 7 bases, with 7 bases sitting between them. The CDR3 nucleotides read TGTGCCAGCAGCCAAGATCCGGGTGAGCAGTACTTC. This gives the protein CASSQDPGEQYF.

The genes are TRBV27 and TRBJ2-1; 9 bases align to TRBD2. The junction had 5 bases not matched to a gene; V was cut back by 6 bases and J by 2 bases. The CDR3 covers 15 residues. Germline-derived CDR1 and CDR2 are MNHEY and SMNVEV (reference sequence). This CDR3 reads CASSPLAGTYNEQFF. Written as DNA, the CDR3 is TGTGCCAGCAGCCCCCTAGCGGGGACCTACAATGAGCAGTTCTTC.

For this clone: The sample contains more than one DNA sequence encoding this CDR3. The V call is TRBV5-1, the J call TRBJ1-6; 10 nucleotides line up with TRBD1. The germline V gene encodes CDR1 SGHRS and CDR2 YFSETQ. The V gene end was trimmed by 3 bases and the J gene end by 7 bases; junction bases not matched to a gene: 1. CDR3 length: 14 residues. CDR3 amino acids: CASSSDRGNSPLHF. For the CDR3, the DNA is TGCGCCAGCAGCTCGGACAGGGGGAATTCACCCCTCCACTTT.

The V call is TRBV24-1, the J call TRBJ2-1, with TRBD2 matching 7 bases. This CDR3 is 14 amino acids long. V gave up 5 bases and J gave up 3 bases; unmatched junction bases: 3. The germline V gene has CDR1 KGHDR and CDR2 SFDVKD. The CDR3 sequence: CATSGTRGYNEQFF. CDR3 coding DNA: TGTGCCACCAGTGGGACTAGGGGCTACAATGAGCAGTTCTTC.

The chain combines TRBV9 with TRBJ2-1, with 14 bases lining up with TRBD2. CDR1 is SGDLS, CDR2 YYNGEE, per germline. The CDR3 contains 16 residues. J lost 4 bases, V lost 2 bases, and 2 bases had no gene match. CDR3 amino acids: CASSVWTSGGYNEQFF. The CDR3 DNA reads as TGTGCCAGCAGCGTCTGGACTAGCGGGGGGTACAATGAGCAGTTCTTC. The whole variable domain, filled in from reference TRBV9 and TRBJ2-1, reads DSGVTQTPKHLITATGQRVTLRCSPRSGDLSVYWYQQSLDQGLQFLIQYYNGEERAKGNILERFSAQQFPDLHSELNLSSLELGDSALYFCASSVWTSGGYNEQFFGPGTRLTVL.

The chain employs TRBV19 and TRBJ1-2, with 7 bases matching TRBD1. V shed 8 bases, J shed 5 bases, and the junction held 8 bases outside the gene matches. The CDR3 consists of 13 residues. From germline, CDR1 is LNHDA and CDR2 SQIVND (reference sequence). CDR3 residues: CASAQLDRYGYTF. As DNA, the CDR3 is TGTGCCAGTGCCCAGCTGGACAGGTATGGCTACACCTTC.

This chain joins TRBV5-1 and TRBJ2-7, with 8 bases fitting TRBD2. J lost 6 bases, V lost 0 bases, and 11 bases had no gene match. Germline CDR1 SGHRS, CDR2 YFSETQ. The CDR3 runs to 16 residues. The CDR3 here is CASSLGPGAGGTEQYF. The CDR3 nucleotides are TGCGCCAGCAGCTTGGGGCCTGGGGCGGGAGGAACCGAGCAGTACTTC.

The chain employs TRBV5-5 and TRBJ1-6; D may be TRBD1 (6 bases). Trimming stripped 0 bases from V and 4 bases from J, with 8 bases between. This CDR3 has 15 amino acids. Germline values: CDR1 SGHKS, CDR2 YYEKEE (reference sequence). CDR3 bases: TGTGCCAGCAGCTTGGGGACAGTTTATAATTCACCCCTCCACTTT. This gives the protein CASSLGTVYNSPLHF.